The clone carrying this TCR beta chain appeared a few times. Its antigen is unidentified. The sample originates from a study of beta chain features in type 1 diabetes. Across the whole study: In all, 85 million to 130 million sorted cells from all samples were analyzed.

The study's findings and limits: When Type 1 diabetes patients were examined, their TCRB CDR3s proved moderately but significantly shorter in all four CD4+ subsets.

The germline V gene encodes CDR1 GTSNPN and CDR2 SVGIG (reference sequence). The V end lost 1 base, the J end lost 2 bases, and 13 bases lay between the germline ends. The CDR3 covers 15 residues. TCRB transcripts that were expressed got sequenced, as all of the isolated RNA had been reverse transcribed. Sequenced by immunoSEQ multiplex PCR; TCRdb stores in-frame clones only, minus some. The sample lists about 700,000 clones, about an eighth occurring once. This TCR came from a man younger than 35 with type 1 diabetes. Sequenced input: naive CD4+ T cells from blood. The chain has TRBV30 and TRBJ2-3; D unclear. The CDR3 DNA reads as TGTGCCTGGAGTGCGTCTCCAGGAACCACAGATACGCAGTATTTT. It translates to CAWSASPGTTDTQYF.